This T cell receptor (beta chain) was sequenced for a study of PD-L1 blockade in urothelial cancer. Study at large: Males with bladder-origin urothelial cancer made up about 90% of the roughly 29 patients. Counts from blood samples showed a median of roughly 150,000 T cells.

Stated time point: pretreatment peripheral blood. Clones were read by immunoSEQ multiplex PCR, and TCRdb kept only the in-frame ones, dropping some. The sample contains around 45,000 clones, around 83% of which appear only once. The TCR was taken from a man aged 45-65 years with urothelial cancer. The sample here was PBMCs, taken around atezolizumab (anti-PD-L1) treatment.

CDR3: CASSPTGGGEQYF. The CDR3 DNA reads TGTGCCAGTAGTCCAACAGGGGGCGGCGAGCAGTACTTC. The V and J genes are TRBV19 and TRBJ2-7; the match to TRBD1 covers 9 bases. After removal of 5 bases from V and 6 bases from J, the junction contained 5 bases not matched to a gene. This CDR3 contains 13 residues. CDR1 and CDR2 (germline): LNHDA, SQIVND (reference sequence).